Listed below are T cell receptor beta chains from one sample, sequenced in a study of blood T cells in healthy people across ages. TCRdb called the 5' RACE reads again in MiXCR, with one record for every CDR3 protein. The sample includes hundreds of thousands of distinct CDR3 sequences, approximately 50% of them seen just once. Sequenced sample: blood. Source of these receptors: a man between 60 and 70 years old in good health. The CDR3 runs from the conserved cysteine through the conserved F or W. The D gene is left open where the match is weak. The size entry is marked missing in some rows and otherwise reads once, few, many or a size class.

j_call: TRBJ1-1; d_call: NA; v_call: TRBV25-1; clone_size: NA; cdr3_aa: CASSETRLATEAFF; cdr3_nt: TGTGCCAGCAGTGAGACTCGCTTAGCGACTGAAGCTTTCTTT
j_call: TRBJ2-4; d_call: NA; v_call: TRBV4-2; clone_size: many; cdr3_aa: CASSQDPPGAQNIQYF; cdr3_nt: TGTGCCAGCAGCCAAGATCCTCCGGGGGCCCAAAACATTCAGTACTTC
j_call: TRBJ2-3; d_call: TRBD1; v_call: TRBV20-1; clone_size: NA; cdr3_aa: CSASGRTGFSDTQYF; cdr3_nt: TGCAGTGCTAGTGGTCGGACAGGGTTTTCAGATACGCAGTATTTT
j_call: TRBJ1-5; d_call: NA; v_call: TRBV5-1; clone_size: NA; cdr3_aa: CASSTDPGSNQPQHF; cdr3_nt: TGCGCCAGCAGCACGGACCCGGGCAGCAATCAGCCCCAGCATTTT
j_call: TRBJ1-3; d_call: NA; v_call: TRBV29-1; clone_size: NA; cdr3_aa: CSVGTTGNTIYF; cdr3_nt: TGCAGCGTTGGTACGACTGGAAACACCATATATTTT
j_call: TRBJ2-3; d_call: TRBD2; v_call: TRBV25-1; clone_size: few; cdr3_aa: CASSERGGTDTQYF; cdr3_nt: TGTGCCAGCAGTGAACGGGGGGGCACAGATACGCAGTATTTT
j_call: TRBJ2-4; d_call: NA; v_call: TRBV6-5; clone_size: few; cdr3_aa: CASSLKGGIQYF; cdr3_nt: TGTGCCAGCAGTTTGAAGGGGGGCATTCAGTACTTC
j_call: TRBJ1-5; d_call: NA; v_call: TRBV29-1; clone_size: once; cdr3_aa: CSVRKNSNQPQHF; cdr3_nt: TGCAGCGTCCGGAAGAATAGCAATCAGCCCCAGCATTTT
j_call: TRBJ2-1; d_call: TRBD2; v_call: TRBV29-1; clone_size: NA; cdr3_aa: CSVAGGAGNEQFF; cdr3_nt: TGCAGCGTTGCGGGGGGGGCCGGGAATGAGCAGTTCTTC
j_call: TRBJ1-5; d_call: TRBD1; v_call: TRBV29-1; clone_size: NA; cdr3_aa: CSVRTGGVNQPQHF; cdr3_nt: TGCAGCGTTCGGACAGGGGGCGTCAATCAGCCCCAGCATTTT
j_call: TRBJ2-2; d_call: NA; v_call: TRBV6-5; clone_size: NA; cdr3_aa: CASSYSIQGSGELFF; cdr3_nt: TGTGCCAGCAGTTACTCGATACAGGGATCCGGGGAGCTGTTTTTT
j_call: TRBJ1-4; d_call: TRBD1; v_call: TRBV15; clone_size: few; cdr3_aa: CATSRDRKNEKLFF; cdr3_nt: TGTGCCACCAGCAGGGACAGGAAGAATGAAAAACTGTTTTTT
j_call: TRBJ1-2; d_call: NA; v_call: TRBV7-9; clone_size: once; cdr3_aa: CASSRDSSGYTF; cdr3_nt: TGTGCCAGCAGCAGGGACTCCAGCGGCTACACCTTC
j_call: TRBJ2-5; d_call: NA; v_call: TRBV2; clone_size: few; cdr3_aa: CASSVGAGTQETQYF; cdr3_nt: TGTGCCAGCAGTGTTGGGGCGGGGACTCAAGAGACCCAGTACTTC
j_call: TRBJ1-4; d_call: TRBD1; v_call: TRBV7-8; clone_size: few; cdr3_aa: CASSLAFGTGYEKLFF; cdr3_nt: TGTGCCAGCAGCTTAGCGTTCGGGACAGGCTATGAAAAACTGTTTTTT
j_call: TRBJ2-3; d_call: TRBD1; v_call: TRBV15; clone_size: NA; cdr3_aa: CATSRAAYRGMNTQYF; cdr3_nt: TGTGCCACCAGCAGGGCTGCCTACAGGGGCATGAATACGCAGTATTTT
j_call: TRBJ2-5; d_call: TRBD1; v_call: TRBV20-1; clone_size: few; cdr3_aa: CSAPRQGDQETQYF; cdr3_nt: TGCAGTGCTCCGCGACAGGGGGATCAAGAGACCCAGTACTTC
j_call: TRBJ2-1; d_call: TRBD1; v_call: TRBV5-1; clone_size: NA; cdr3_aa: CASRNPQGDEQFF; cdr3_nt: TGCGCCAGCAGAAATCCGCAGGGGGATGAGCAGTTCTTC
j_call: TRBJ2-4; d_call: NA; v_call: TRBV6-6; clone_size: NA; cdr3_aa: CASTKGLGGIQYF; cdr3_nt: TGTGCCAGCACGAAAGGGTTGGGGGGCATTCAGTACTTC
j_call: TRBJ2-1; d_call: TRBD2; v_call: TRBV11-2; clone_size: NA; cdr3_aa: CASNPSGGPYNEQFF; cdr3_nt: TGTGCCAGCAACCCTTCGGGGGGGCCCTACAATGAGCAGTTCTTC
j_call: TRBJ2-1; d_call: TRBD1; v_call: TRBV20-1; clone_size: NA; cdr3_aa: CSADRGGQFF; cdr3_nt: TGCAGTGCCGACAGGGGCGGGCAGTTCTTC
j_call: TRBJ2-7; d_call: TRBD1; v_call: TRBV5-5; clone_size: NA; cdr3_aa: CASSYGQASGYEQYF; cdr3_nt: TGTGCCAGCAGTTACGGACAGGCGAGTGGCTACGAGCAGTACTTC
j_call: TRBJ1-1; d_call: NA; v_call: TRBV6-5; clone_size: NA; cdr3_aa: CASSLRPTSTEAFF; cdr3_nt: TGTGCCAGCAGTTTGAGGCCGACCAGCACTGAAGCTTTCTTT
j_call: TRBJ2-7; d_call: TRBD2; v_call: TRBV6-5; clone_size: few; cdr3_aa: CASSYSGTSGYEQYF; cdr3_nt: TGTGCCAGCAGTTACTCCGGGACTAGCGGGTACGAGCAGTACTTC
j_call: TRBJ1-4; d_call: NA; v_call: TRBV7-8; clone_size: once; cdr3_aa: CASSPRPEDEKLFF; cdr3_nt: TGTGCCAGCAGCCCTCGACCGGAGGATGAAAAACTGTTTTTT
j_call: TRBJ2-7; d_call: TRBD1; v_call: TRBV5-6; clone_size: NA; cdr3_aa: CASSWTGLAYEQYF; cdr3_nt: TGTGCCAGCAGCTGGACAGGGCTCGCCTACGAGCAGTACTTC
j_call: TRBJ2-1; d_call: NA; v_call: TRBV3-1; clone_size: NA; cdr3_aa: CASSQDLLGEQFF; cdr3_nt: TGTGCCAGCAGCCAAGATCTCCTCGGGGAGCAGTTCTTC
j_call: TRBJ1-1; d_call: NA; v_call: TRBV6-5; clone_size: few; cdr3_aa: CASRDTFNTEAFF; cdr3_nt: TGTGCCAGCAGGGACACTTTCAACACTGAAGCTTTCTTT
j_call: TRBJ2-5; d_call: TRBD2; v_call: TRBV6-6; clone_size: NA; cdr3_aa: CASSSRAGAGETQYF; cdr3_nt: TGTGCCAGCAGTTCCCGAGCGGGGGCCGGGGAGACCCAGTACTTC
j_call: TRBJ2-3; d_call: NA; v_call: TRBV9; clone_size: once; cdr3_aa: CASSVGPGPTDTQYF; cdr3_nt: TGTGCCAGCAGCGTAGGCCCCGGGCCCACAGATACGCAGTATTTT
j_call: TRBJ1-2; d_call: NA; v_call: TRBV5-1; clone_size: few; cdr3_aa: CASSPGGPNYGYTF; cdr3_nt: TGCGCCAGCAGCCCGGGGGGTCCAAACTATGGCTACACCTTC
j_call: TRBJ1-1; d_call: NA; v_call: TRBV10-3; clone_size: NA; cdr3_aa: CATSTGGARDTEAFF; cdr3_nt: TGTGCCACGTCGACCGGCGGGGCGAGGGACACTGAAGCTTTCTTT
j_call: TRBJ2-1; d_call: TRBD1; v_call: TRBV14; clone_size: NA; cdr3_aa: CASSQGRGTDYNEQFF; cdr3_nt: TGTGCCAGCAGCCAAGGAAGAGGGACAGACTACAATGAGCAGTTCTTC
j_call: TRBJ2-5; d_call: TRBD1; v_call: TRBV29-1; clone_size: NA; cdr3_aa: CSIVEQGVETQYF; cdr3_nt: TGCAGCATTGTAGAACAGGGGGTAGAGACCCAGTACTTC
j_call: TRBJ2-5; d_call: TRBD2; v_call: TRBV12-3/TRBV12-4; clone_size: NA; cdr3_aa: CASSPGTSGGAGQETQYF; cdr3_nt: TGTGCCAGCAGTCCGGGGACTAGCGGGGGGGCCGGGCAAGAGACCCAGTACTTC
j_call: TRBJ2-5; d_call: TRBD2; v_call: TRBV7-8; clone_size: NA; cdr3_aa: CASSLSRGGLAGIQETQYF; cdr3_nt: TGTGCCAGCAGCTTATCGAGAGGGGGACTAGCCGGGATTCAAGAGACCCAGTACTTC
j_call: TRBJ2-7; d_call: NA; v_call: TRBV18; clone_size: NA; cdr3_aa: CASSPGRVYNEQYF; cdr3_nt: TGTGCCAGCTCACCGGGACGGGTCTACAATGAGCAGTACTTC
j_call: TRBJ2-7; d_call: TRBD1; v_call: TRBV20-1; clone_size: NA; cdr3_aa: CSAKGQGSSYEQYF; cdr3_nt: TGCAGTGCTAAAGGACAGGGGAGCTCCTACGAGCAGTACTTC
j_call: TRBJ2-5; d_call: NA; v_call: TRBV5-1; clone_size: NA; cdr3_aa: CASIFGGLEETQYF; cdr3_nt: TGCGCCAGCATCTTTGGGGGGCTCGAAGAGACCCAGTACTTC
j_call: TRBJ1-4; d_call: TRBD1; v_call: TRBV29-1; clone_size: NA; cdr3_aa: CSVALTGGDEKLFF; cdr3_nt: TGCAGCGTGGCACTGACAGGGGGCGATGAAAAACTGTTTTTT
j_call: TRBJ2-3; d_call: NA; v_call: TRBV2; clone_size: once; cdr3_aa: CASSASLRPSTDTQYF; cdr3_nt: TGTGCCAGCAGCGCGAGCTTACGACCTAGCACAGATACGCAGTATTTT
j_call: TRBJ1-4; d_call: NA; v_call: TRBV20-1; clone_size: NA; cdr3_aa: CSARDLQVNEKLFF; cdr3_nt: TGCAGTGCTAGAGATCTCCAGGTTAATGAAAAACTGTTTTTT
j_call: TRBJ1-2; d_call: TRBD1; v_call: TRBV6-1; clone_size: few; cdr3_aa: CASSKGGPISYGYTF; cdr3_nt: TGTGCCAGCAGTAAAGGGGGCCCCATATCCTATGGCTACACCTTC
j_call: TRBJ2-5; d_call: TRBD1; v_call: TRBV12-3/TRBV12-4; clone_size: NA; cdr3_aa: CASSRRQGAETQYF; cdr3_nt: TGTGCCAGCAGCCGTCGACAGGGGGCAGAGACCCAGTACTTC
j_call: TRBJ2-1; d_call: TRBD2; v_call: TRBV27; clone_size: NA; cdr3_aa: CASSTGLAGVNEQFF; cdr3_nt: TGTGCCAGCAGTACCGGATTAGCGGGGGTCAATGAGCAGTTCTTC